The 16 T cell receptor beta chains listed next were all sequenced from one sample in a study of naive CD8 T cells in extremely preterm neonates. Preterm samples came from extremely preterm deliveries at roughly 22-28 weeks. Only in-frame clones appear in the TCRdb table, and some are missing; sequencing was by immunoSEQ multiplex PCR. This table holds fewer than 25,000 clones, about 91% found once. Study-wide points: Relative to older groups, preterm infants had shorter, less trimmed CDR3s with fewer N additions.

Their antigens remain unidentified. Sequenced input: naive CD8+ T cells from cord blood. These receptors all stem from a boy who was born preterm.

This chain connects TRBV12-5 to TRBJ2-1; tentatively, D is TRBD1 (6 bases). Germline V CDR1 and CDR2: LGHNT, FRNRAP. CDR3 length: 13 residues. Trimming pared 5 bases from V and 4 bases from J, leaving 9 bases between. Here the CDR3 reads CASGPGQYNEQFF. The CDR3 nucleotides are TGTGCTAGTGGTCCGGGACAATACAATGAGCAGTTCTTC. Filled out from reference TRBV12-5 and TRBJ2-1, the complete variable domain reads DARVTQTPRHKVTEMGQEVTMRCQPILGHNTVFWYRQTMMQGLELLAYFRNRAPLDDSGMPKDRFSAEMPDATLATLKIQPSEPRDSAVYFCASGPGQYNEQFFGPGTRLTVL.

CDR3 region: CASSFNSGNTIYF. CDR3 bases: TGTGCCAGCAGCTTCAACTCTGGAAACACCATATATTTT. This chain connects TRBV11-3 to TRBJ1-3; D unresolved. The ends were cut back, 3 bases at V and 0 bases at J, with 3 bases in the middle. Looked up from germline, CDR1 is SGHNT and CDR2 is YENEEA. The CDR3 runs 13 residues.

The chain joins TRBV10-1 to TRBJ2-7; TRBD1 is a possible D gene (5 bases). V was pared by 2 bases and J by 0 bases, with 5 bases between. Germline CDR1 WNHNN, CDR2 SYGVQD (reference sequence). This CDR3 contains 13 residues. The CDR3 DNA follows: TGCGCCAGCAGTGAGACAGGCTCCTACGAGCAGTACTTC. Protein product: CASSETGSYEQYF.

The gene calls are TRBV5-1 and TRBJ1-2; TRBD1 aligns across 9 bases. This CDR3 contains 14 residues. After removal of 4 bases from V and 5 bases from J, the junction contained 6 bases not matched to a gene. The V gene's germline CDR1 is SGHRS and CDR2 YFSETQ. CDR3 in DNA: TGCGCCAGCAGCCCCACAGGGGGCGTATATGGCTACACCTTC. Translated: CASSPTGGVYGYTF.

The V gene is TRBV5-8, the J gene TRBJ2-7; D unclear. Germline CDR1 SGHTS, CDR2 YDEGEE. V was clipped by 1 base and J by 5 bases, with 4 bases between them. The CDR3 length is 11 residues. CDR3 DNA sequence: TGTGCCAGCAGCTTGCGTGACGAGCAGTACTTC. Its protein is CASSLRDEQYF.

About this clone itself: The sample contains more than one DNA sequence encoding this CDR3. The V call is TRBV5-1, the J call TRBJ1-1, with 8 bases aligning to TRBD1. In germline, CDR1 is SGHRS, CDR2 YFSETQ. After removal of 1 base from V and 5 bases from J, the junction contained 1 base not matched to a gene. This CDR3 has 13 amino acids. This CDR3 reads CASSLTGGTEAFF. The CDR3 DNA is TGCGCCAGCAGCTTGACAGGGGGAACTGAAGCTTTCTTT.

The CDR3 sequence: CASSFRNTEAFF. The CDR3 DNA reads TGTGCCAGCAGCTTCAGGAACACTGAAGCTTTCTTT. J is TRBJ1-1 and V is TRBV5-4; D uncertain. Trimming pared 2 bases from V and 1 base from J, leaving 3 bases between. This CDR3 comprises 12 residues. Germline loops: CDR1 SGHNT, CDR2 YYREEE (reference sequence).

The chain joins TRBV5-5 to TRBJ1-1, with D perhaps matching TRBD1 (5 bases). This CDR3 contains 18 residues. Germline V gives CDR1 SGHKS, CDR2 YYEKEE (reference sequence). Between the trimmed V and J ends, which lost 1 base and 0 bases, there was a span of 19 bases. The CDR3 bases are TGTGCCAGCAGCTTGAGCCAGGGAAGAGTGGTCATGAACACTGAAGCTTTCTTT. This codes for CASSLSQGRVVMNTEAFF. Supplemented by reference TRBV5-5 and TRBJ1-1, the full variable domain reads DAGVTQSPTHLIKTRGQQVTLRCSPISGHKSVSWYQQVLGQGPQFIFQYYEKEERGRGNFPDRFSARQFPNYSSELNVNALLLGDSALYLCASSLSQGRVVMNTEAFFGQGTRLTVV.

The rearrangement joins TRBV7-3 to TRBJ2-1; 7 positions match TRBD1. Losses at the gene ends were 4 bases for V and 0 bases for J; bases not matched to a gene: 18. The CDR3 consists of 20 residues. The germline V gene encodes CDR1 SGHTA and CDR2 FQGTGA. CDR3 bases: TGTGCCAGCAGCTCTTGGGACAGCTTAGCTACGAACCCCTCCTACAATGAGCAGTTCTTC. It encodes CASSSWDSLATNPSYNEQFF.

The chain recombines TRBV23-1 with TRBJ2-6; 12 bases line up with TRBD1. TRBV23-1 is flagged as an ORF with uncertain function. This CDR3 is built from 17 residues. V was clipped by 5 bases and J by 4 bases; unmatched bases: 6. The CDR3 loop reads CASSSGTGGAGANVLTF. The CDR3 DNA is TGCGCCAGCAGTTCCGGGACAGGGGGCGCGGGGGCCAACGTCCTGACTTTC.

V is TRBV9 and J is TRBJ2-3; D not resolved. V was cut by 3 bases and J by 2 bases, with 4 bases left in between. Germline V CDR1 and CDR2: SGDLS, YYNGEE. The CDR3 sequence is 12 residues long. This CDR3 is CASSGDTDTQYF. As DNA, the CDR3 is TGTGCCAGCAGCGGGGACACAGATACGCAGTATTTT.

The chain joins TRBV19 to TRBJ1-4, with D possibly being TRBD1 (6 bases). The CDR3 runs to 14 residues. The ends were cut back, 4 bases at V and 0 bases at J, with 6 bases in the middle. The germline V gene encodes CDR1 LNHDA and CDR2 SQIVND (reference sequence). The CDR3 here is CASSKGATNEKLFF. In nucleotides, the CDR3 is TGTGCCAGTAGTAAGGGGGCAACTAATGAAAAACTGTTTTTT.

V gene TRBV5-1 combines with J gene TRBJ2-7; 7 nucleotides agree with TRBD1. The germline CDR1 and CDR2 sequences are SGHRS and YFSETQ. With 1 base clipped from V and 2 bases from J, the junction kept 0 bases outside the gene matches. The CDR3 runs 13 residues. The CDR3 here is CASSLTGAYEQYF. CDR3 sequence (DNA): TGCGCCAGCAGCTTGACAGGGGCCTACGAGCAGTACTTC. The full variable domain, with the rest looked up from reference TRBV5-1 and TRBJ2-7, is KAGVTQTPRYLIKTRGQQVTLSCSPISGHRSVSWYQQTPGQGLQFLFEYFSETQRNKGNFPGRFSGRQFSNSRSEMNVSTLELGDSALYLCASSLTGAYEQYFGPGTRLTVT.

This clone was detected only once. The V call is TRBV6-5, the J call TRBJ2-5; D tentatively reads TRBD1 or TRBD2 (6 bases each). Germline assignment: CDR1 MNHEY and CDR2 SVGAGI. The length of the CDR3 is 15 residues. The V gene lost 0 bases and the J gene lost 5 bases, with 13 bases spanning the gap. The CDR3 reads CASSYSGGRRETQYF. The DNA for the CDR3 is TGTGCCAGCAGTTACTCCGGGGGCCGACGGGAGACCCAGTACTTC.

The chain carries TRBV7-2 and TRBJ2-1, with 11 bases identical to TRBD2. Germline assignment: CDR1 SGHTA and CDR2 FQGNSA. The V and J ends lost 2 bases and 6 bases, in that order; junction bases with no gene match: 3. The CDR3 is 15 amino acids. The CDR3 bases are TGTGCCAGCAGCTTATTAGCGGGGGGGCCCAATGAGCAGTTCTTC. The encoded protein is CASSLLAGGPNEQFF.

The rearrangement links TRBV11-2 to TRBJ1-3; D gene unclear. The V gene lost 0 bases and the J gene lost 0 bases, with 3 bases spanning the gap. CDR1 is SGHAT, CDR2 FQNNGV, per germline. The CDR3 contains 14 residues. The CDR3, as DNA: TGTGCCAGCAGCTTAGACAACTCTGGAAACACCATATATTTT. Its translation: CASSLDNSGNTIYF.